These T cell receptor beta chains were read from a single sample in a study of T cell responses to AZD1222 COVID-19 vaccine. This table comes from immunoSEQ multiplex PCR, and its TCRdb copy is limited to in-frame clones, with some not included. Of roughly 150,000 clones in the sample, about 91% were seen once. The material was peripheral blood, obtained on day 0 of MenACWY control vaccination. These receptors were obtained from an adult in good health. CDR3s include the opening cysteine and the closing phenylalanine or tryptophan. A D gene is named only where the DNA matches it firmly.

>TRBJ2-7|TRBV2|TRBD1
CASSPKGQDTYEQYF
>TRBJ2-7|TRBV7-9|NA
CASSIIRTGRLAESYEQYF
>TRBJ1-1|TRBV28|TRBD1
CASSLSGQGARAEAFF
>TRBJ2-3|TRBV28|NA
CASEGWSTDTQYF
>TRBJ1-1|TRBV28|NA
CASSLGGSGAEAFF
>TRBJ1-4|TRBV25-1|TRBD1
CASSARDRKLFF
>TRBJ1-3|TRBV7-2|NA
CASSFKTPVQTSGNTIYF
>TRBJ2-5|TRBV3-1/TRBV3-2|TRBD1
CASSRCGQGGSETQYF
>TRBJ1-2|TRBV11-3|NA
CASSFQPGSGNGYTF
>TRBJ1-2|TRBV4-2|TRBD1
CASSQEFTGEAYGYTF
>TRBJ2-1|TRBV15|NA
CATSRTSLKSSYNEQFF
>TRBJ2-7|TRBV2|NA
CASTRGRLYEQYF
>TRBJ1-5|TRBV24-1|NA
CATSDPQGRTQHF
>TRBJ1-1|TRBV6-5|NA
CASSYGVGEGEAFF
>TRBJ1-5|TRBV6-1|NA
CASSEVASSRIGNQPQHF
>TRBJ1-2|TRBV4-1|NA
CASSQDFGGSDYGYTF
>TRBJ1-1|TRBV2|NA
CASREEMGSTEAFF
>TRBJ1-1|TRBV7-9|TRBD1
CASSLTRGQMNTEAFF
>TRBJ1-1|TRBV18|NA
CASSPGTGNTEAFF
>TRBJ1-5|TRBV24-1|NA
CATSDLGRNQPQHF
>TRBJ1-6|TRBV7-8|NA
CASSTTGWASSYNSPLHF
>TRBJ1-2|TRBV7-6|TRBD1
CASSVDRGYGYTF